Listed here is a single T cell receptor (beta chain). This clonotype was recorded a few times. The target of this receptor is not known. Nothing much larger sits one base from this clone, and base qualities are not available. The sample belongs to a study of CD8+CD57+ T cells in acquired aplastic anemia (dated by TCRdb to the late 2010s). Study-level background: DNA extracted from sorted CD4+ and CD8+ cells had a mean of roughly 3.4 ug, with a range of roughly 0.18 to 27.4 ug. CD8+CD57+ expansion was defined as a frequency above the mean frequency observed in healthy subjects. Overall results and qualifications from the work: Patients and healthy controls showed no significant difference in CD8+ Simpson's diversity (P=0.060). Some 30 CD8+ CDR3 sequences were found to be shared between patients and controls, but these sequences appeared to be highly expressed in patients and within the immunodominant clones of the patients.

TCR beta VDJ combination and CDR3 sequence profiling used genomic DNA as the template. An Illumina HiSeq 2000 was the platform used for TCR repertoire sequencing. In the authors' own workflow: TRBV/TRBJ rearrangement plots, CDR3 size and DJ length profiles, and Simpson's diversity index were used to evaluate the repertoires. The most abundant DNA sequence in the deep sequencing data was taken as the immunodominant clone. CDR3 amino acid sequences were screened for sharing across subjects and compared with published repertoires and the VDJdb database. TCRdb reprocessing: public reads trimmed at Q25 with fastp, clones called with MiXCR, in-frame beta chains kept. CDR3 protein duplicates are merged, each entry listing the most common genes and DNA. What appears here as the V and J calls and clone size reflects TCRdb's work, not the paper's. A total of some 180,000 distinct CDR3 sequences appear in this sample, 63% of them only once. About 44% of the sample belongs to the ten largest clones.

The patients picked for sequencing were ones in whom flow cytometry had shown an expansion of CD8+CD57+ cells. Every patient had severe acquired aplastic anemia, diagnosed using the International Study of Aplastic Anemia and Agranulocytosis and Camitta criteria. Patients had received no therapy at the time of blood sampling. TCR repertoires of sorted CD4+ and CD8+ blood T cells from severe aplastic anemia patients and healthy subjects were deep-sequenced in the study. In the USA, patient enrollment took place under clinicaltrials.gov protocols 00001620, 01623167, 00001397, 00071045, 00081523 and 00961064. Ficoll-Paque density gradient centrifugation was used to isolate peripheral blood mononuclear cells. Before DNA was extracted, CD4+ and CD8+ T cells were sorted using either FACS or magnetic beads. V is cut back by 6 bases and J by 1 base, with 7 bases in the junction unmatched. Inclusive of the bounding cysteine and phenylalanine, the CDR3 is 16 residues long. The DNA shown is the 48-base CDR3, in frame from base 1.

This sequence originates from a human donor with aplastic anemia. The sequence joins TRBV12-3 or TRBV12-4 to TRBJ2-3; 10 nucleotides in the junction match TRBD2. Sequencing input: sorted CD4+, CD8+, or CD8+CD57+ T cells (not recorded which) from PBMCs. The CDR3 amino acid sequence is: CASSSLGLAGTDTQYF. The sequenced DNA: TGTGCCAGCAGCTCCCTCGGACTAGCGGGCACAGATACGCAGTATTTT.